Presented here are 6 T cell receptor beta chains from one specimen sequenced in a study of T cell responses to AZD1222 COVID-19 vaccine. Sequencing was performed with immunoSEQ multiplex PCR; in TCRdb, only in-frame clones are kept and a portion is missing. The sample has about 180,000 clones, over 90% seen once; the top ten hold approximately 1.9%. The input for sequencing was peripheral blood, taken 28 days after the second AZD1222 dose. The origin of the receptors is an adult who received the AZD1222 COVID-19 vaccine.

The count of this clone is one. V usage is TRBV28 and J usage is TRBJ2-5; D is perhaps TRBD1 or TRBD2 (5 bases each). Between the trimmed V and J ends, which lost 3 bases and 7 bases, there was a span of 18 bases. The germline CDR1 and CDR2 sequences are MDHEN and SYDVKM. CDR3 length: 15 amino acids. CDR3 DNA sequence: TGTGCCAGCAGTTTTGGGTACAGGAGCGCGGGGACCCAGTACTTC. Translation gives CASSFGYRSAGTQYF.

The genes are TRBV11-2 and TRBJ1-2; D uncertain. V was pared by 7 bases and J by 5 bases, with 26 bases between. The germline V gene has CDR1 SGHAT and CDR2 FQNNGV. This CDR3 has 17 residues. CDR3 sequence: CASNHPSGGIQEYGYTF. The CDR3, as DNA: TGTGCCAGCAACCACCCCTCGGGTGGGATCCAAGAATATGGCTACACCTTC.

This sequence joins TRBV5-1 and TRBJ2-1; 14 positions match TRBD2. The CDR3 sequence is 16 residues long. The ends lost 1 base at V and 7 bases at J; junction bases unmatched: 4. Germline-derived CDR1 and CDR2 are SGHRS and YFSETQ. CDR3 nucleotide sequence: TGCGCCAGCAGCTTGACTGGGACTAGCGGGGGAAATGAGCAGTTCTTC. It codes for CASSLTGTSGGNEQFF. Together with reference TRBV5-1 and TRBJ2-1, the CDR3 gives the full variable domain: KAGVTQTPRYLIKTRGQQVTLSCSPISGHRSVSWYQQTPGQGLQFLFEYFSETQRNKGNFPGRFSGRQFSNSRSEMNVSTLELGDSALYLCASSLTGTSGGNEQFFGPGTRLTVL.

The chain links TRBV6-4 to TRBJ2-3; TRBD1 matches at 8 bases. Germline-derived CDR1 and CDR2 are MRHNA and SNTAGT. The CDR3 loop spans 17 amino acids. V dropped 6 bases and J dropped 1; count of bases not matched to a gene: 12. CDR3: CASRALRQGTGTDTQYF. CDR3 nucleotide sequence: TGTGCCAGCAGAGCCTTAAGACAGGGGACGGGCACAGATACGCAGTATTTT.

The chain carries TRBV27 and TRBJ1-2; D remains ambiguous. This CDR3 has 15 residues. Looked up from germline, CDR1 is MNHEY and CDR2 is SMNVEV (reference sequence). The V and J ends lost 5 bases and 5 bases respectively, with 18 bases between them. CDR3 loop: CASSARVGIGYGYTF. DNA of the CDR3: TGTGCCAGCAGTGCCCGGGTAGGGATTGGGTATGGCTACACCTTC.

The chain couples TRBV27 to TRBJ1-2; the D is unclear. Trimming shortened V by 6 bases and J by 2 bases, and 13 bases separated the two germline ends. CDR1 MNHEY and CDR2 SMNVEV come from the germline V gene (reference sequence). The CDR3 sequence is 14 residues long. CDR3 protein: CASSRRTENYGYTF. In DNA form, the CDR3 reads TGTGCCAGCAGCCGAAGGACGGAAAACTATGGCTACACCTTC.